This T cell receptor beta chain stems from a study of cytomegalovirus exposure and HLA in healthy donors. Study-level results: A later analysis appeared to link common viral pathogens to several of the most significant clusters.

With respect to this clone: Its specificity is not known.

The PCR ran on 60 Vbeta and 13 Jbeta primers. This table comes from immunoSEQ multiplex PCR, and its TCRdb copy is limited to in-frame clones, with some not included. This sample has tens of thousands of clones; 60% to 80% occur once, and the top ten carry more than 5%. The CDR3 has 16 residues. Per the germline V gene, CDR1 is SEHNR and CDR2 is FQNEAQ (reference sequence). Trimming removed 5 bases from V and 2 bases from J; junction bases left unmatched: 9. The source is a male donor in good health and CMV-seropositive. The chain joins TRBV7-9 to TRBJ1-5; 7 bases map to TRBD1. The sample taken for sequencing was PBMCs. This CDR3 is CASSPRTGAGNQPQHF. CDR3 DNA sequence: TGTGCCAGCAGCCCACGGACAGGAGCCGGCAATCAGCCCCAGCATTTT.